One TCR beta chain is described in this entry. CDR1 SNHLY and CDR2 FYNNEI come from the germline V gene. V gave up 8 bases and J gave up 0 bases; unmatched junction bases: 4. The CDR3 has 14 residues. These data belong to a study of blood T cell repertoires in COVID-19. Study summary: Samples came from the United States, Italy and Spain, spanning acute and convalescent COVID-19. T cells, B-cell-depleted T cells, or PBMCs provided the cDNA or gDNA that served as material.

The table came from immunoSEQ multiplex PCR; TCRdb's copy has only in-frame clones and leaves some out. The repertoire consists of about 480,000 clones, with 89% occurring once and the leading ten covering over 0.7%. Material: peripheral blood. The source is a man younger than 30 with COVID-19, enrolled during active disease. The chain employs TRBV2 and TRBJ2-1, with TRBD2 identical over 7 bases. The CDR3 nucleotides are TGTGCCAGCGAAGGGGACTACTCCTACAATGAGCAGTTCTTC. This gives the protein CASEGDYSYNEQFF.